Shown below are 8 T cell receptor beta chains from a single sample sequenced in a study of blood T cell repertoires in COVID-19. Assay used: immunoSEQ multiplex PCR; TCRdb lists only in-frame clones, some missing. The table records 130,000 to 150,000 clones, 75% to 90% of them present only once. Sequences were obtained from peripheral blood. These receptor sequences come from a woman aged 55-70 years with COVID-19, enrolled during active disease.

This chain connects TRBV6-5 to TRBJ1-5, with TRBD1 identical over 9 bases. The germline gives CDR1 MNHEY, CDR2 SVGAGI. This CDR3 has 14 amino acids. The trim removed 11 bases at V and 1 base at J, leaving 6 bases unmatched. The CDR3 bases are TGTGCCGCGTCCGGGACAGGGAGCAATCAGCCCCAGCATTTT. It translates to CAASGTGSNQPQHF.

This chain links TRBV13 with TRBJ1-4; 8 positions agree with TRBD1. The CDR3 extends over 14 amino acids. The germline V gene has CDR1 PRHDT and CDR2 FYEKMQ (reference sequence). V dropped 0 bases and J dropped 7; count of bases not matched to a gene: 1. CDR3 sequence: CASSLGRGLEKLFF. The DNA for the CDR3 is TGTGCCAGCAGCTTAGGCAGGGGGCTTGAAAAACTGTTTTTT. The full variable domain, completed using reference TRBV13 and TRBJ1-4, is AAGVIQSPRHLIKEKRETATLKCYPIPRHDTVYWYQQGPGQDPQFLISFYEKMQSDKGSIPDRFSAQQFSDYHSELNMSSLELGDSALYFCASSLGRGLEKLFFGSGTQLSVL.

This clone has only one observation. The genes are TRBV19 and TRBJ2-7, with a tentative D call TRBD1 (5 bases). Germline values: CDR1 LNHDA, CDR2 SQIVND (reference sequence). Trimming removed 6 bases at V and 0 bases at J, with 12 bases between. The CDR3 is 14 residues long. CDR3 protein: CASREQENSYEQYF. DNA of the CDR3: TGTGCCAGTAGGGAACAGGAAAACTCCTACGAGCAGTACTTC.

The CDR3 DNA reads as TGTGCCAGCAGTCCCCTTGGACGAGGGGGTATTTTTCAGCCCCAGCATTTT. Its translation: CASSPLGRGGIFQPQHF. The rearrangement links TRBV27 to TRBJ1-5; a weak D match, TRBD1 (6 bases). Germline CDR1 is MNHEY and CDR2 is SMNVEV (reference sequence). V was pared by 5 bases and J by 6 bases, with 23 bases between. The CDR3 sequence is 17 residues long.

CDR3 residues: CASSYVGTDTQYF. CDR3 bases: TGTGCCAGCAGTTATGTCGGCACAGATACGCAGTATTTT. The chain recombines TRBV6-5 with TRBJ2-3; D gene unclear. The CDR3 length is 13 residues. Trimming shortened V by 3 bases and J by 1 base, and 5 bases separated the two germline ends. The germline gives CDR1 MNHEY, CDR2 SVGAGI.

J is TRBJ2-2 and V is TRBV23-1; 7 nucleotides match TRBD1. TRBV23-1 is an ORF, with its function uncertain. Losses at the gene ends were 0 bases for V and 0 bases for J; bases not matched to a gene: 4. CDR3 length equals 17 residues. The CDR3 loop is CASSQSRQGTNTGELFF. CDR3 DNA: TGCGCCAGCAGTCAATCCCGACAGGGAACGAACACCGGGGAGCTGTTTTTT.

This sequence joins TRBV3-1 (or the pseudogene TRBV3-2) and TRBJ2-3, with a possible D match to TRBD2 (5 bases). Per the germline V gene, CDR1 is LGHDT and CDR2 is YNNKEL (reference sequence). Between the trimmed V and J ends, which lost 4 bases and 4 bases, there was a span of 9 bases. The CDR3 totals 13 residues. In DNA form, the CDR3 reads TGTGCCAGCAGCCCCGGGGTCGCAGATACGCAGTATTTT. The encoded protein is CASSPGVADTQYF.

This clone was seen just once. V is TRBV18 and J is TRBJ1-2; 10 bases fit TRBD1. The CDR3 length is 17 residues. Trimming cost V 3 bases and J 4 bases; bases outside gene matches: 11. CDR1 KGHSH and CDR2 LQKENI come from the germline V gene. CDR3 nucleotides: TGTGCCAGCTCACCGTTCCGGGACAGGGGTTTGAGCTATGGCTACACCTTC. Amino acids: CASSPFRDRGLSYGYTF.